The clone carrying this TCR beta chain was detected a few times. The sample comes from a study of T cells in Graves' hyperthyroidism and ophthalmopathy. Amplified regions were TCR beta CDR3 sequences from RNA transcripts. First-round RT-PCR with HTBI primers amplified the TCR CDR3 region. Via MiXCR, TCRdb re-called the multiplex PCR reads, giving one row per CDR3 protein. This table holds 460,000 or so distinct CDR3 sequences, about 15% found once. The CDR3 is 13 amino acids. V lost 4 bases and J lost 5, with 11 bases in between. Germline V gives CDR1 SGHTA, CDR2 FQGTGA. The rearrangement links TRBV7-3 to TRBJ1-2; possibly TRBD1 for D (5 bases). The sample comprised blood. The sequence derives from a woman aged 18-29 years with Graves' hyperthyroidism. CDR3 nucleotides: TGTGCCAGCAGCTCCCCGGGGGGTTATGGCTACACCTTC. Residues: CASSSPGGYGYTF.